This entry lists 7 T cell receptor beta chains sequenced from one sample in a study of blood T cell repertoires in COVID-19 (dated by TCRdb to 2020 to 2021). Library generation was performed with the immunoSEQ multiplex PCR assay. Entries here come from immuneACCESS through TCRdb and include only in-frame sequences with V and J called. Some clones fail to appear in such tables; in the studies checked, an unresolved V gene covers under half of the shortfall, and the cause of the remainder is unknown. For this sample there are about 150,000 clones; roughly four fifths appear just once. Jointly, the top ten make up 25% to 35% of the sample. The sequencing sample was made of peripheral blood. These receptors originate from a woman aged 55-70 years with acute or convalescent COVID-19.

This rearrangement joins TRBV28 to TRBJ2-7, with TRBD1 matching 7 bases. The V and J ends lost 5 bases and 7 bases, in that order; junction bases with no gene match: 11. There are 14 residues in the CDR3. The germline CDR1 and CDR2 sequences are MDHEN and SYDVKM. CDR3 coding DNA: TGTGCCAGCAGTCTAGCCGGGACAGCGGAGGAGCAGTACTTC. It specifies CASSLAGTAEEQYF.

The rearrangement links TRBV7-3 to TRBJ2-2; the D gene is possibly TRBD2 (7 bases). The CDR3 runs to 18 residues. Germline V lookup: CDR1 SGHTA, CDR2 FQGTGA. V gave up 8 bases and J gave up 0 bases, with 22 bases separating them. This CDR3 reads CASAAPGGRLANTGELFF. The CDR3 coding sequence is TGTGCCAGCGCCGCCCCGGGGGGCCGTCTAGCGAACACCGGGGAGCTGTTTTTT.

In this sample, this clone turned up a few times. The genes are TRBV5-1 and TRBJ1-5; a possible D gene is TRBD1 (5 bases). The CDR3 runs 14 residues. Deletions cut 4 bases from V and 6 bases from J, with 14 bases between. Germline CDR1 reads SGHRS; CDR2 reads YFSETQ. CDR3 region: CASSPFRGSQPQHF. In DNA, the CDR3 is TGCGCCAGCAGCCCATTTCGGGGGTCTCAGCCCCAGCATTTT.

The chain uses TRBV7-8 and TRBJ1-6; unclear D gene. Per the germline V gene, CDR1 is SGHVS and CDR2 is FQNEAQ. The CDR3 loop spans 15 amino acids. Trimming removed 5 bases from V and 7 bases from J, with 15 bases in between. The CDR3 is CASSPQIPPNSPLHF. The CDR3 DNA follows: TGTGCCAGCAGCCCCCAGATCCCACCCAATTCACCCCTCCACTTT.

The rearrangement joins TRBV10-3 to TRBJ1-3; D is perhaps TRBD1 (5 bases). There are 15 residues in the CDR3. The germline V gene has CDR1 ENHRY and CDR2 SYGVKD. The V end was cut by 3 bases, the J end by 0 bases, with 9 bases between. CDR3 region: CAISEGALSGNTIYF. CDR3 DNA sequence: TGTGCCATCAGTGAAGGGGCCCTCTCTGGAAACACCATATATTTT.

This chain links TRBV19 with TRBJ1-6, with a weak D call TRBD1 (5 bases). This CDR3 comprises 17 residues. V lost 4 bases and J lost 0, with 13 bases in between. CDR1 is LNHDA, CDR2 SQIVND, per germline (reference sequence). For the CDR3, the DNA is TGTGCCAGTAGTAACAGGAAGATTCCCTCCTATAATTCACCCCTCCACTTT. Its protein is CASSNRKIPSYNSPLHF. Full variable domain (remainder filled in from reference TRBV19 and TRBJ1-6): DGGITQSPKYLFRKEGQNVTLSCEQNLNHDAMYWYRQDPGQGLRLIYYSQIVNDFQKGDIAEGYSVSREKKESFPLTVTSAQKNPTAFYLCASSNRKIPSYNSPLHFGNGTRLTVT.

The chain recombines TRBV20-1 with TRBJ1-5; TRBD1 agrees at 8 bases. The V gene's germline CDR1 is DFQATT and CDR2 SNEGSKA (reference sequence). The CDR3 has 14 residues. J lost 6 bases, V lost 3 bases, and 7 bases had no gene match. In nucleotides, the CDR3 is TGCAGTGCTAGTCGGACAGGGACAGGTCAGCCCCAGCATTTT. This sequence encodes CSASRTGTGQPQHF.